Listed here are 3 T cell receptor beta chains from one sample, sequenced in a study of T cells in Graves' hyperthyroidism and ophthalmopathy. It was RNA transcripts that yielded the amplified TCR beta CDR3 regions. Using the HTBI primer set, a first-round RT-PCR was run on the TCR CDR3. TCRdb re-called the multiplex PCR reads with MiXCR, one entry per CDR3 protein. This table holds roughly 570,000 distinct CDR3 sequences, less than 20% found once. Specimen: blood. Every receptor here comes from a woman younger than 45 with Graves' hyperthyroidism.

This clonotype showed up just a few times. A much larger clonotype is one base distant, so this may be a read error. This chain connects TRBV12-3 or TRBV12-4 to TRBJ2-3; 9 positions agree with TRBD2. The CDR3 runs to 16 residues. CDR3 loop: CASSLALREGRDTRYF. CDR3 DNA sequence: TGTGCCAGCAGTTTAGCGCTGCGGGAGGGCCGAGATACGCGGTATTTT.

This clonotype occurred many times. The J gene is TRBJ2-3, the V gene TRBV28, with 8 bases that match TRBD2. With V trimmed by 8 bases and J by 6 bases, 16 bases remained unmatched. This CDR3 comprises 16 residues. Germline V gene data show CDR1 as MDHEN and CDR2 as SYDVKM. CDR3 region: CASPPPDSPGGDTQYF. The CDR3 DNA sequence: TGTGCCAGCCCTCCCCCGGACTCGCCGGGGGGGGATACGCAGTATTTT.

V is TRBV15 and J is TRBJ2-7; 8 bases map to TRBD1. CDR3 length equals 14 residues. V lost 4 bases to trimming and J lost 3 bases; unmatched junction nucleotides: 5. Germline V gene sequence: CDR1 LNHNV, CDR2 YYDKDF (reference sequence). This CDR3 is CATSKGQGGYEQYF. The CDR3, as DNA: TGTGCCACCAGCAAAGGACAGGGAGGCTACGAGCAGTACTTC. The full variable domain, in which reference TRBV15 and TRBJ2-7 provide the parts outside the CDR3, is DAMVIQNPRYQVTQFGKPVTLSCSQTLNHNVMYWYQQKSSQAPKLLFHYYDKDFNNEADTPDNFQSRRPNTSFCFLDIRSPGLGDTAMYLCATSKGQGGYEQYFGPGTRLTVT.